One sample yielded the 20 T cell receptor beta chains listed below, sequenced in a study of cytomegalovirus exposure and HLA in healthy donors. The PCR employed 60 Vbeta primers together with 13 Jbeta primers. The assay was immunoSEQ multiplex PCR, and TCRdb's table has in-frame clones only and misses some. The repertoire includes about 78,000 clones, around 70% of them detected once, and 11% sits in the top ten. Sequenced: PBMCs. All receptors come from a woman between 40 and 55 years old in good health and CMV-seropositive.

This chain uses TRBV7-9 with TRBJ1-1; tentative D call: TRBD1 (5 bases). Germline-derived CDR1 and CDR2 are SEHNR and FQNEAQ (reference sequence). Trimming left V 1 base short and J 5 bases short, with 8 bases between. The CDR3 consists of 13 residues. In DNA, the CDR3 is TGTGCCAGCAGCTTAGTGGCAGGGACTGAAGCTTTCTTT. Translated: CASSLVAGTEAFF.

This clone occurred once. V is TRBV7-2 and J is TRBJ2-3, with unresolved D. The CDR3 runs to 14 residues. Germline values: CDR1 SGHTA, CDR2 FQGNSA. Deletions cut 7 bases from V and 3 bases from J, with 14 bases between. As DNA, the CDR3 is TGTGCCAGCACTTCTCGTCGTCGGACAGATACGCAGTATTTT. Translating gives CASTSRRRTDTQYF.

This clone was seen a few times. The gene calls are TRBV4-1 and TRBJ1-5; D remains unclear. The germline CDR1 and CDR2 sequences are MGHRA and YSYEKL. V lost 1 base and J 9 bases, leaving 10 bases between the germline ends. The CDR3 has 13 residues. The CDR3 sequence is CASSQGRGPPQHF. In nucleotides, the CDR3 is TGCGCCAGCAGCCAAGGTCGGGGTCCGCCCCAGCATTTT.

This chain connects TRBV7-2 to TRBJ2-4; TRBD2 is a possible D gene (5 bases). This CDR3 spans 16 amino acids. Germline-derived CDR1 and CDR2 are SGHTA and FQGNSA. V gave up 1 base and J gave up 7 bases, with 17 bases separating them. The CDR3 sequence: CASSLESTGSFNIQYF. DNA for the CDR3: TGTGCCAGCAGCTTAGAAAGTACGGGAAGCTTTAACATTCAGTACTTC. Full variable domain (remainder filled in from reference TRBV7-2 and TRBJ2-4): GAGVSQSPSNKVTEKGKDVELRCDPISGHTALYWYRQSLGQGLEFLIYFQGNSAPDKSGLPSDRFSAERTGGSVSTLTIQRTQQEDSAVYLCASSLESTGSFNIQYFGAGTRLSVL.

The rearrangement uses TRBV14 and TRBJ2-7, with 8 bases identical to TRBD1. The V segment lost 9 bases and the J segment 3 bases; nucleotides outside the gene matches: 10. There are 14 residues in the CDR3. Germline V gene data show CDR1 as SGHDN and CDR2 as FVKESK. The CDR3 region is CAREILTGVYEQYF. DNA for the CDR3: TGTGCCAGAGAAATTTTGACAGGGGTCTACGAGCAGTACTTC. The complete variable domain, with remaining parts taken from reference TRBV14 and TRBJ2-7, reads EAGVTQFPSHSVIEKGQTVTLRCDPISGHDNLYWYRRVMGKEIKFLLHFVKESKQDESGMPNNRFLAERTGGTYSTLKVQPAELEDSGVYFCAREILTGVYEQYFGPGTRLTVT.

This clone occurred many times. The rearrangement uses TRBV19 and TRBJ2-1; TRBD2 matches 10 bases. The CDR3 has 15 residues. CDR1 is LNHDA and CDR2 is SQIVND in the germline V gene (reference sequence). Trimming cost V 0 bases and J 4 bases; bases outside gene matches: 0. The CDR3 DNA sequence: TGTGCCAGTAGTATAGATAGCGGGGGGTACAATGAGCAGTTCTTC. It codes for CASSIDSGGYNEQFF. Full variable domain (missing parts from reference TRBV19 and TRBJ2-1): DGGITQSPKYLFRKEGQNVTLSCEQNLNHDAMYWYRQDPGQGLRLIYYSQIVNDFQKGDIAEGYSVSREKKESFPLTVTSAQKNPTAFYLCASSIDSGGYNEQFFGPGTRLTVL.

This clone was counted between two and nine times. A far larger clone differs by one base, so this is likely a read error. The chain recombines TRBV5-4 with TRBJ1-1; TRBD1 might be the D (6 bases). V lost 4 bases, J lost 1 base, and 8 bases lay in between. Germline loops: CDR1 SGHNT, CDR2 YYREEE (reference sequence). The CDR3 runs to 13 residues. CDR3 in amino acids: CASSPQGNTEAFF. The CDR3 region has the DNA TGTGCCAGCAGCCCACAGGGGAACACTGAAGCTTTCTTT.

The rearrangement uses TRBV4-2 and TRBJ1-1, with D possibly being TRBD1 (6 bases). The CDR3 is made up of 17 amino acids. CDR1 is LGHNA and CDR2 is YNFKEQ in the germline V gene. V was shortened by 0 bases and J by 0 bases, with 14 bases between the two germline ends. The CDR3 bases are TGTGCCAGCAGCCAAGATATTGGAACAGGGTTGAACACTGAAGCTTTCTTT. The encoded protein is CASSQDIGTGLNTEAFF.

The chain has TRBV7-9 and TRBJ1-5; D gene uncertain. Germline V CDR1 and CDR2: SEHNR, FQNEAQ (reference sequence). Deletions cut 2 bases from V and 6 bases from J, with 8 bases between. The CDR3 loop spans 13 amino acids. This CDR3 reads CASSLLFGQPQHF. As DNA, the CDR3 is TGTGCCAGCAGCTTACTCTTCGGTCAGCCCCAGCATTTT.

This clone turned up a few times. The chain recombines TRBV11-2 with TRBJ1-3; 8 bases are a match to TRBD1. Germline CDR1 is SGHAT and CDR2 is FQNNGV. The CDR3 is 15 residues long. Trimming took 5 bases from V and 4 from J; bases not matched to a gene: 7. CDR3 bases: TGTGCCAGCAGCCCGTACAGGGGGACAGGAAACACCATATATTTT. Its protein is CASSPYRGTGNTIYF.

This chain uses TRBV9 with TRBJ2-2, with D possibly TRBD2 on 5 matching bases. This CDR3 has 17 amino acids. Between the trimmed V and J ends, which lost 4 bases and 4 bases, there was a span of 20 bases. Germline assignment: CDR1 SGDLS and CDR2 YYNGEE. CDR3 residues: CASSPEEYRSLTGELFF. The DNA for the CDR3 is TGTGCCAGCAGCCCGGAGGAGTATCGGAGCCTCACCGGGGAGCTGTTTTTT.

As concerns this clone: A junction end diverges from the germline sequence, so it may reflect a read error. This chain connects TRBV7-2 to TRBJ1-2, with D possibly TRBD1 on 5 matching bases. The CDR3 contains 12 residues. Germline CDR1 and CDR2: SGHTA and FQGNSA. The CDR3 DNA follows: TGTGCCAGCAGCTCCTCAGGGTATGGCTACCCCTTC. It codes for CASSSSGYGYPF.

V usage is TRBV28 and J usage is TRBJ2-1, with 10 positions matching TRBD2. The CDR3 totals 15 residues. The V gene's germline CDR1 is MDHEN and CDR2 SYDVKM. V dropped 11 bases and J dropped 8; count of bases not matched to a gene: 15. The CDR3 region is CAALAGLAITDEQFF. As DNA, the CDR3 is TGTGCCGCCCTCGCGGGACTAGCGATTACGGATGAGCAGTTCTTC.

This clone was seen a handful of times. This chain links TRBV18 with TRBJ2-7, with D tentatively TRBD2 (5 bases). The V gene's germline CDR1 is KGHSH and CDR2 LQKENI. The CDR3 contains 14 residues. With 2 bases removed from V and 2 bases from J, the gap between germline ends came to 10 bases. The chain's CDR3 is CASSPIRDTYEQYF. For the CDR3, the DNA is TGTGCCAGCTCACCAATACGGGATACCTACGAGCAGTACTTC. Looking up the rest from reference TRBV18 and TRBJ2-7 gives the full variable domain: NAGVMQNPRHLVRRRGQEARLRCSPMKGHSHVYWYRQLPEEGLKFMVYLQKENIIDESGMPKERFSAEFPKEGPSILRIQQVVRGDSAAYFCASSPIRDTYEQYFGPGTRLTVT.

The V gene is TRBV6-1, the J gene TRBJ1-1; no clear D. The CDR3 covers 11 residues. Deletions cut 10 bases from V and 3 bases from J, with 9 bases between. CDR1 and CDR2 (germline): MNHNS, SASEGT. The CDR3 here is CATKPYTEAFF. The DNA of the CDR3 is TGTGCCACCAAGCCGTACACTGAAGCTTTCTTT.

The rearrangement uses TRBV6-5 and TRBJ2-1, with 7 bases matching TRBD2. The CDR3 sequence is 14 residues long. Germline V lookup: CDR1 MNHEY, CDR2 SVGAGI. V shed 6 bases and J 3 bases; nucleotides not matched to a gene: 5. The chain's CDR3 is CASSPGGNYNEQFF. The CDR3 DNA reads TGTGCCAGCAGCCCCGGGGGGAACTACAATGAGCAGTTCTTC.

The genes are TRBV15 and TRBJ2-6, with D possibly TRBD1 on 8 matching bases. The CDR3 is 19 residues long. V lost 4 bases to trimming and J lost 0 bases, with 19 bases between them. Germline CDR1 LNHNV, CDR2 YYDKDF (reference sequence). The DNA for the CDR3 is TGTGCCACCAGCAAGGAGCGGGACAGGTCTTTCTCTGGGGCCAACGTCCTGACTTTC. Translated: CATSKERDRSFSGANVLTF.

The rearrangement uses TRBV5-1 and TRBJ1-6; TRBD1 is a possible D gene (5 bases). This CDR3 has 14 amino acids. V was shortened by 5 bases and J by 5 bases, with 11 bases between the two germline ends. The V gene's germline CDR1 is SGHRS and CDR2 YFSETQ. As DNA, the CDR3 is TGCGCCAGCAGAGGGGCTGGCGATAATTCACCCCTCCACTTT. It codes for CASRGAGDNSPLHF.

This clone was detected only a few times. The chain employs TRBV18 and TRBJ2-1, with 9 bases identical to TRBD1. Losses at the gene ends were 0 bases for V and 7 bases for J; bases not matched to a gene: 4. Germline values: CDR1 KGHSH, CDR2 LQKENI. The CDR3 is 15 residues long. The CDR3 DNA reads as TGTGCCAGCTCACCACCAACAGGGGGCATGAATGAGCAGTTCTTC. As protein: CASSPPTGGMNEQFF.

The CDR3 region is CASSPLSLGGAGANVLTF. DNA for the CDR3: TGTGCCAGCAGCCCATTATCTCTAGGGGGCGCTGGGGCCAACGTCCTGACTTTC. V and J are TRBV7-9 and TRBJ2-6, with TRBD1 matching 7 bases. CDR1 is SEHNR, CDR2 FQNEAQ, per germline (reference sequence). V lost 5 bases to trimming and J lost 2 bases; unmatched junction nucleotides: 12. The CDR3 runs to 18 residues.